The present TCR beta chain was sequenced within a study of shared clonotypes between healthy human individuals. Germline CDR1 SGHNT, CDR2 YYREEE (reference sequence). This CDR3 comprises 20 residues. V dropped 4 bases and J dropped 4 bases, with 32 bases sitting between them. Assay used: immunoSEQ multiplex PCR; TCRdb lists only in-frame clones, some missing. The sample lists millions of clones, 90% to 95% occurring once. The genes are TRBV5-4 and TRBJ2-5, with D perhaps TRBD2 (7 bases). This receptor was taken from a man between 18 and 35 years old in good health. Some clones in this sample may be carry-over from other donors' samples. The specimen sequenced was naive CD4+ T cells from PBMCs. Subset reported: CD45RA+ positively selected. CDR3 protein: CASSLGLGGPSGAFVETQYF. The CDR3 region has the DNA TGTGCCAGCAGCCTAGGGCTCGGGGGCCCTAGCGGAGCCTTTGTAGAGACCCAGTACTTC.